The 18 T cell receptor beta chains presented below share a single source sample, sequenced in a study of blood T cells in healthy people across ages. A sample-barcoded 5' primer and a J-beta primer mix were used in a second PCR of about 7 to 12 cycles. TCRdb redid the calling of the 5' RACE reads with MiXCR, one entry per CDR3 protein. The table has some 1.5 million distinct CDR3 sequences, 25% to 30% seen once. The specimen sequenced was blood. All receptors derive from a woman in her twenties or thirties in good health.

The chain combines TRBV27 with TRBJ2-4; possible D gene TRBD1, 5 bases. The closer fit of TRBJ2-5 to the DNA end suggests the J call may be wrong. This CDR3 has 13 residues. The germline V gene encodes CDR1 MNHEY and CDR2 SMNVEV (reference sequence). In DNA, the CDR3 is TGTGCCAGCAACTTCAGGGTCCAAGAGACCCAGTACTTC. Amino acids: CASNFRVQETQYF.

This clonotype was picked up a small number of times. A junction boundary mismatches the germline segment, possibly from a read error. The chain carries TRBV5-1 and TRBJ1-2; D is perhaps TRBD1 (6 bases). There are 15 residues in the CDR3. Germline CDR1 SGHRS, CDR2 YFSETQ. The CDR3 nucleotides read TGCGCCAGCAGGTTGGCCCCACAGGGAAACTATGGCTACACCTTC. Its protein is CASRLAPQGNYGYTF. Full variable domain (outside the CDR3, taken from reference TRBV5-1 and TRBJ1-2): KAGVTQTPRYLIKTRGQQVTLSCSPISGHRSVSWYQQTPGQGLQFLFEYFSETQRNKGNFPGRFSGRQFSNSRSEMNVSTLELGDSALYLCASRLAPQGNYGYTFGSGTRLTVV.

The V call is TRBV9, the J call TRBJ2-5, with D maybe TRBD2 (5 bases). The CDR3 is 14 amino acids. V lost 0 bases and J 4 bases, leaving 10 bases between the germline ends. Germline V CDR1 and CDR2: SGDLS, YYNGEE. The CDR3 spells CASSVGPEAETQYF. CDR3 DNA sequence: TGTGCCAGCAGCGTAGGGCCGGAGGCAGAGACCCAGTACTTC.

This clonotype was recorded a few times. The chain uses TRBV28 and TRBJ1-2, with no clear D. Trimming pared 5 bases from V and 5 bases from J, leaving 12 bases between. Germline V gene sequence: CDR1 MDHEN, CDR2 SYDVKM. This CDR3 region has 13 residues. CDR3 bases: TGTGCCAGCAGTCCTCTTCCAGAATATGGCTACACCTTC. Protein: CASSPLPEYGYTF.

This clonotype was found many times. The gene calls are TRBV12-3 or TRBV12-4 and TRBJ2-1; no reliable D call. V was shortened by 3 bases and J by 6 bases, with 6 bases between the two germline ends. There are 12 residues in the CDR3. CDR3 sequence: CASSLTANEQFF. In nucleotides, the CDR3 is TGTGCCAGCAGTTTGACGGCCAATGAGCAGTTCTTC.

This clonotype was observed a handful of times. This sequence joins TRBV7-9 and TRBJ1-2, with D perhaps matching TRBD1 (5 bases). The germline gives CDR1 SEHNR, CDR2 FQNEAQ (reference sequence). The CDR3 runs 14 residues. V lost 5 bases, J lost 5 bases, and 15 bases lay in between. This CDR3 reads CASSRGNTVYGYTF. The CDR3 DNA is TGTGCCAGCAGCCGGGGGAACACGGTTTATGGCTACACCTTC.

The chain links TRBV27 to TRBJ2-7; perhaps D is TRBD1 or TRBD2 (5 bases each). Trimming took 6 bases from V and 2 from J, leaving 20 bases between them. This CDR3 is built from 16 residues. The germline V gene encodes CDR1 MNHEY and CDR2 SMNVEV (reference sequence). The CDR3 region is CASRRGMSTLTYEQYF. CDR3 DNA: TGTGCCAGCAGGAGGGGAATGTCGACATTAACCTACGAGCAGTACTTC.

The chain is built from TRBV20-1 and TRBJ2-1; 7 positions agree with TRBD2. Germline assignment: CDR1 DFQATT and CDR2 SNEGSKA (reference sequence). This CDR3 is 14 amino acids long. The V and J ends lost 0 bases and 8 bases, in that order; junction bases with no gene match: 7. The CDR3 protein is CSARDGRRGDEQFF. Here the CDR3 DNA reads TGCAGTGCTAGAGATGGGCGCCGGGGGGATGAGCAGTTCTTC.

On this clonotype: One base away lies a much larger clone, so this may be a sequencing read error. V is TRBV10-3 and J is TRBJ2-5, with 7 bases that match TRBD2. The CDR3 extends over 14 amino acids. With V trimmed by 4 bases and J by 9 bases, 11 bases remained unmatched. Germline lookup yields CDR1 ENHRY and CDR2 SYGVKD. CDR3 sequence (DNA): TGTGCCATCAGTGGGGGGAGGGCCCGTGAGGCCCAGTACTTC. Translating gives CAISGGRAREAQYF.

J is TRBJ2-7 and V is TRBV20-1; 8 nucleotides align to TRBD1. This CDR3 has 16 amino acids. Trimming at V came to 3 bases and at J to 0 bases, leaving 10 bases not matched to a gene. Germline CDR1 DFQATT, CDR2 SNEGSKA (reference sequence). DNA of the CDR3: TGCAGTGCTAGTGAGGCAGGGGGCCGGAGCTCCTACGAGCAGTACTTC. It yields the protein CSASEAGGRSSYEQYF.

This clonotype was observed a single time. Germline is not matched at one junction end, which may reflect a read error. V usage is TRBV20-1 and J usage is TRBJ2-7; 10 bases match TRBD2. CDR1 and CDR2 from the germline V gene are DFQATT and SNEGSKA (reference sequence). CDR3 size: 17 residues. The CDR3 is CSARDELAGEVSYVQYF. The CDR3 DNA reads as TGCAGCGCTAGAGATGAGCTAGCGGGAGAGGTCTCCTACGTGCAGTACTTC.

The V gene is TRBV12-3 or TRBV12-4, the J gene TRBJ2-3; D possibly matches TRBD1 or TRBD2 (5 bases each). V lost 7 bases, J lost 11 bases, and 19 bases lay in between. The CDR3 loop spans 13 amino acids. The CDR3, as DNA: TGTGCCAGCACCCCAGGGAGAGCAGATGTGCAGTATTTT. This gives the protein CASTPGRADVQYF.

The chain couples TRBV4-2 to TRBJ2-3; TRBD2 matches at 12 bases. In germline, CDR1 is LGHNA, CDR2 YNFKEQ. J was trimmed by 4 bases and V by 0 bases; bases with no gene match: 5. This CDR3 comprises 17 residues. The CDR3 sequence is CASSQELAGGRADTQYF. DNA of the CDR3: TGTGCCAGCAGCCAAGAACTAGCGGGGGGCAGGGCAGATACGCAGTATTTT.

The V gene is TRBV18, the J gene TRBJ1-1, with unresolved D. The CDR3 has 14 residues. Germline V gives CDR1 KGHSH, CDR2 LQKENI. V gave up 3 bases and J gave up 1 base, with 9 bases separating them. In DNA form, the CDR3 reads TGTGCCAGCTCACCGGAACAGCAGAACACTGAAGCTTTCTTT. Translation: CASSPEQQNTEAFF.

The CDR3 protein is CASSLGGGAGRNEQFF. The DNA for the CDR3 is TGCGCCAGCAGCTTGGGGGGAGGAGCCGGGAGGAACGAGCAGTTCTTC. V and J are TRBV5-1 and TRBJ2-1; 7 nucleotides match TRBD2. Unmatched junction bases numbered 13, after V lost 0 bases and J lost 10 bases. Germline V gene data show CDR1 as SGHRS and CDR2 as YFSETQ. The CDR3 covers 16 residues.

This clonotype has a handful of counts. The V and J genes are TRBV27 and TRBJ2-7; possible D gene TRBD2, 6 bases. Germline CDR1 and CDR2: MNHEY and SMNVEV (reference sequence). V was pared by 5 bases and J by 2 bases, with 16 bases between. The CDR3 is made up of 15 amino acids. The CDR3 is CASSPSLAEAYEQYF. In DNA form, the CDR3 reads TGTGCCAGCAGTCCCTCTTTAGCGGAAGCCTACGAGCAGTACTTC.

This clonotype has ten or more counts. This chain joins TRBV29-1 and TRBJ2-7; 7 bases match TRBD2. Unmatched junction bases numbered 7, after V lost 7 bases and J lost 7 bases. The germline gives CDR1 SQVTM, CDR2 ANQGSEA. This CDR3 region has 11 residues. DNA for the CDR3: TGCAGCGCAAGGGAGGGGACGGAGCAGTACTTC. Encoded protein: CSAREGTEQYF.

The chain recombines TRBV11-2 with TRBJ2-4, with 14 positions matching TRBD2. This CDR3 is built from 18 residues. The germline CDR1 and CDR2 sequences are SGHAT and FQNNGV. Germline trimming cut 4 bases from V and 0 bases from J; bases unmatched to any gene: 5. This chain's CDR3 is CASSSPGLAGVAKNIQYF. CDR3 nucleotides: TGTGCCAGCAGCTCCCCGGGACTAGCGGGGGTAGCCAAAAACATTCAGTACTTC.